Each of the 17 T cell receptor beta chains below was sequenced from the same sample in a study of tumor and adjacent non-tumor tissue in lung cancer. The library came from three nested PCR rounds adapted from ARM-PCR protocols. TCRdb fed the multiplex PCR reads into MiXCR, producing one record per CDR3 protein. Seen here are about 98,000 distinct CDR3 sequences, 75% to 90% observed once, and the top ten hold more than 30%. This sample's RNA came from whole unsorted tissue. Distant lung tissue was collected more than 3 cm away from the tumor edge. The sequenced material came from distant non-tumor lung tissue. The origin of the receptors is a man aged 55 to 69 with small cell lung cancer.

This clonotype was recorded only once. One end of the junction fails to match germline, which may point to a read error. The rearrangement links TRBV5-4 to TRBJ2-3, with no clear D. From germline, CDR1 is SGHNT and CDR2 YYREEE (reference sequence). The CDR3 runs 16 residues. The CDR3 DNA sequence: TGTGCAAGCAGCCCCGACGCATGGGTCGTGGAAGATACGCAGTATTTT. It specifies CASSPDAWVVEDTQYF.

This clonotype was counted once. The V gene is TRBV6-1, the J gene TRBJ2-7, with a possible D match to TRBD2 (6 bases). This CDR3 has 14 amino acids. Germline-derived CDR1 and CDR2 are MNHNS and SASEGT. V lost 6 bases and J 11 bases, leaving 23 bases between the germline ends. The DNA of the CDR3 is TGTGCCAGCAGGCGAGGGACTGGGACCTACAGGAAGTACGTC. Translation gives CASRRGTGTYRKYV.

In regard to this clonotype: A read error may produce the germline difference seen at one junction end. DNA of the CDR3: TGTACCGTTTCAGGGTCTGCAACTAATGAAAAACTGTTTTTT. This encodes CTVSGSATNEKLFF. The chain uses TRBV29-1 and TRBJ1-4, with TRBD1 as a possible D gene (5 bases). This CDR3 region has 14 residues. In germline, CDR1 is SQVTM, CDR2 ANQGSEA.

This clonotype showed up just a few times. The J gene is TRBJ2-3, the V gene TRBV12-3 or TRBV12-4, with D perhaps matching TRBD1 or TRBD2 (5 bases each). V was pared by 7 bases and J by 1 base, with 9 bases between. This CDR3 spans 13 amino acids. CDR3 sequence (DNA): TGTGCCAGCACCCCGGGGCGCACAGATACGCAGTATTTT. This sequence encodes CASTPGRTDTQYF.

CDR3 amino acids: CASSVGALGGQGETQFF. CDR3 coding DNA: TGTGCCAGCAGCGTAGGGGCCCTCGGAGGGCAGGGGGAGACCCAGTTCTTC. J is TRBJ2-5 and V is TRBV11-2, with TRBD1 as a possible D gene (7 bases). The assigned J gene may be wrong: the sequence end matches TRBJ2-1 better. The CDR3 contains 17 residues. The germline V gene encodes CDR1 SGHAT and CDR2 FQNNGV.

Of note for this clonotype: The limits of the CDR3 on the DNA are not certain, so only TCRdb's listed CDR3 is given. The rearrangement uses TRBV10-3 and TRBJ1-1; TRBD1 is the table's D call and was not checked against the DNA. Germline loops: CDR1 ENHRY, CDR2 SYGVKD. Termini included, the CDR3 measures 16 amino acids. The CDR3 loop reads CPISESFGQGASEVFF.

Concerning this clonotype itself: Germline and junction disagree at one end, which may indicate a read error. This chain connects TRBV6-2 or TRBV6-3 to TRBJ2-1; D not certain. The germline gives CDR1 MNHEY, CDR2 SVGEGT. The CDR3 has 13 residues. CDR3 nucleotides: TGTGCCAGCAGTTACGGGTTCCCTGATGATCAGTTCTTC. It is translated as CASSYGFPDDQFF.

Points on this clonotype: The CDR3 end shows no conserved phenylalanine or tryptophan, and so a read error is likely. V is TRBV10-1 and J is TRBJ2-1, with 8 bases fitting TRBD2. Germline-derived CDR1 and CDR2 are WNHNN and SYGVQD (reference sequence). The CDR3 runs 15 residues. V shed 7 bases and J 0 bases; nucleotides not matched to a gene: 5. As DNA, the CDR3 is TGCGCCAGCATCATTAGCGGGGACTCCTACAATGAGCAGTTCTTA. Residues: CASIISGDSYNEQFL.

A word on this clonotype: A much more abundant neighbour one base away suggests this may be a read error. The V call is TRBV28, the J call TRBJ2-1; 8 bases are shared with TRBD2. The CDR3 spans 20 residues. Losses at the gene ends were 7 bases for V and 1 base for J; bases not matched to a gene: 21. Per germline, CDR1 MDHEN and CDR2 SYDVKM. The DNA for the CDR3 is TGTGCCAGCAAGGGGGAGAGAGCCTGCGGGAGGTTTCGGTCCTACAATGAGCAGTTCTTC. It codes for CASKGERACGRFRSYNEQFF.

For this clonotype: A read error may explain this, as a much larger clone is one base away. The rearrangement joins TRBV5-1 to TRBJ2-7; 7 bases map to TRBD2. CDR1 and CDR2 (germline): SGHRS, YFSETQ. This CDR3 comprises 14 residues. V gave up 3 bases and J gave up 5 bases; unmatched junction bases: 8. The CDR3 nucleotides are TGCGCCAGCAGCTCGTCGGGGGGTGAGCACGAGCAGTACTTC. The encoded protein is CASSSSGGEHEQYF.

On this clonotype: Germline and junction disagree at one end, which may indicate a read error. The chain uses TRBV11-2 and TRBJ1-1; 9 positions agree with TRBD1. CDR3 length equals 15 residues. From germline, CDR1 is SGHAT and CDR2 FQNNGV. CDR3 residues: CASSDTGGRDTEAFF. DNA for the CDR3: TGTGCCAGCAGCGATACAGGGGGCAGGGACACTGAGGCTTTCTTT.

Remarks on this clonotype: Given a much more abundant clone one base away, this may be a read error. This chain uses TRBV28 with TRBJ1-1; D is uncertain. Germline CDR1 MDHEN, CDR2 SYDVKM. The V gene lost 7 bases and the J gene lost 7 bases, with 10 bases spanning the gap. This CDR3 spans 11 amino acids. The CDR3 sequence: CASNRWIEAFF. CDR3 bases: TGTGCCAGCAATCGTTGGATTGAAGCTTTCTTT.

The V gene is TRBV12-3 or TRBV12-4, the J gene TRBJ1-1, with D uncertain. With 10 bases removed from V and 1 base from J, the gap between germline ends came to 13 bases. This CDR3 comprises 13 residues. The CDR3 here is CAISLIENTEAFF. The CDR3, as DNA: TGTGCCATAAGTTTAATAGAGAACACTGAAGCTTTCTTT.

Worth noting for this clonotype: The CDR3 does not close with the conserved phenylalanine or tryptophan, likely indicating a read error. The chain employs TRBV6-5 and TRBJ2-1; TRBD2 might be the D (5 bases). Germline-derived CDR1 and CDR2 are MNHEY and SVGAGI. The CDR3 extends over 15 amino acids. The chain's CDR3 is CASIYGGSGLNEQFY. CDR3 in DNA: TGTGCCAGCATTTACGGAGGCTCAGGATTGAATGAGCAGTTCTAC.

In regard to this clonotype: The junction does not match germline at one end; this may be a read error. The chain is built from TRBV4-1 and TRBJ2-1, with a weak D call TRBD1 (5 bases). Germline V CDR1 and CDR2: MGHRA, YSYEKL. The CDR3 has 11 amino acids. The CDR3 loop is CARSPGPEQFF. The CDR3, as DNA: TGCGCCAGAAGCCCAGGGCCAGAGCAGTTCTTC.

Concerning this clonotype: One junction end does not reproduce the germline sequence, and a read error may be involved. The chain has TRBV5-5 and TRBJ2-3, with TRBD2 matching 8 bases. CDR1 and CDR2 (germline): SGHKS, YYEKEE (reference sequence). The CDR3 has 15 residues. The DNA for the CDR3 is TGTGCCACCAGCTTTAGCGGGATTGGCACAAATACGCAGTATTTT. Protein product: CATSFSGIGTNTQYF.

The rearrangement links TRBV5-5 to TRBJ1-1; no reliable D call. Trimming left V 9 bases short and J 11 bases short, with 17 bases between. The CDR3 is 11 residues long. Germline V CDR1 and CDR2: SGHKS, YYEKEE (reference sequence). The CDR3 sequence is CANTTEGLAFF. CDR3 nucleotides: TGTGCCAACACTACAGAGGGCCTCGCTTTCTTT. The full variable domain, completed using reference TRBV5-5 and TRBJ1-1, is DAGVTQSPTHLIKTRGQQVTLRCSPISGHKSVSWYQQVLGQGPQFIFQYYEKEERGRGNFPDRFSARQFPNYSSELNVNALLLGDSALYLCANTTEGLAFFGQGTRLTVV.